This T cell receptor beta chain derives from a study of T cells in localized non-small cell lung cancer. On this clone itself: Its specificity is unknown.

Sequencing was performed with immunoSEQ multiplex PCR; in TCRdb, only in-frame clones are kept and a portion is missing. The data hold about 130,000 clones, with around 89% observed a single time. Broader study findings: T cell clonality was highest in uninvolved adjacent lung, above tumor.

The germline V gene has CDR1 SEHNR and CDR2 FQNEAQ (reference sequence). V lost 5 bases to trimming and J lost 8 bases, with 22 bases between them. This CDR3 is built from 16 residues. V is TRBV7-9 and J is TRBJ2-1; a possible D gene is TRBD1 (6 bases). Source: peripheral blood, taken before any cancer treatment. The sequence derives from a female donor older than 55 with stage I lung adenocarcinoma. As DNA, the CDR3 is TGTGCCAGCAGCCGAGGGGGTGGCGTCAAGGGGCATGAGCAGTTCTTC. Encoded protein: CASSRGGGVKGHEQFF.